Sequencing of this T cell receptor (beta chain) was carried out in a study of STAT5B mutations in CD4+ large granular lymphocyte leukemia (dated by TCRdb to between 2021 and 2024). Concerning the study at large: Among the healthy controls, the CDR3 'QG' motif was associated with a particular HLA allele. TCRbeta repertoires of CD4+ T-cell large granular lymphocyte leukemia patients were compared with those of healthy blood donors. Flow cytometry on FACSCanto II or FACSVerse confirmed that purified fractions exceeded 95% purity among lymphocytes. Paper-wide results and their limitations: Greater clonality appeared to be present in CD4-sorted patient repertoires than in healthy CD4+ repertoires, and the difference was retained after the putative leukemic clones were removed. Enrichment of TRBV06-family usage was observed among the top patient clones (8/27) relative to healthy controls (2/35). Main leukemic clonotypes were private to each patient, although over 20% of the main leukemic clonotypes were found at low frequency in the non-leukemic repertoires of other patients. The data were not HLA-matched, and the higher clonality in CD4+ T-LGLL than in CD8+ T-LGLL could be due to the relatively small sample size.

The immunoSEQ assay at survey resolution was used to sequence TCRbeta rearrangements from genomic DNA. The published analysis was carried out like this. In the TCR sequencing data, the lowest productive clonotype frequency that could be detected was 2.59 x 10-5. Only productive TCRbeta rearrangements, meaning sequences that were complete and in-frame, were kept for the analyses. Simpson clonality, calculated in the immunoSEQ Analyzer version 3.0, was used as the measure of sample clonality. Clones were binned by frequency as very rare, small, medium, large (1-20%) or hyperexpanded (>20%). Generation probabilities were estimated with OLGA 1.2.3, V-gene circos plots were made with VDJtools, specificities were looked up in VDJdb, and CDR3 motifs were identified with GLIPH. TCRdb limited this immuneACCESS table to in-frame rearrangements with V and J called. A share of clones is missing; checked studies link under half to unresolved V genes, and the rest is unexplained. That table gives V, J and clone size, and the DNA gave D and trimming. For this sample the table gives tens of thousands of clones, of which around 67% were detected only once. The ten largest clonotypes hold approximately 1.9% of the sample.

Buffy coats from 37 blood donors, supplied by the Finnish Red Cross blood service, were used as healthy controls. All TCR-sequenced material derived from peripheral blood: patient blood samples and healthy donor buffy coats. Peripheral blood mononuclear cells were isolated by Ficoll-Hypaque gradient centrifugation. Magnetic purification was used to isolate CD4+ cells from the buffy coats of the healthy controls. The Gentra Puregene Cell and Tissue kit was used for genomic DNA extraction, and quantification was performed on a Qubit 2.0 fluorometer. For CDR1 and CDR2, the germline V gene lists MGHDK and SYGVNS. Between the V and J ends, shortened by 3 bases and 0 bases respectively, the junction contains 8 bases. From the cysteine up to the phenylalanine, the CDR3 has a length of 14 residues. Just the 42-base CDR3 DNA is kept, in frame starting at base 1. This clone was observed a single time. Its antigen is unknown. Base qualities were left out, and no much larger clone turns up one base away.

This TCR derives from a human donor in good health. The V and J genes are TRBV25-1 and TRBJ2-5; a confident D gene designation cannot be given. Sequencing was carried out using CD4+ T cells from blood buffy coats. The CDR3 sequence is CASSDLAYQETQYF. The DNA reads TGTGCCAGCAGTGACCTCGCCTACCAAGAGACCCAGTACTTC.